This T cell receptor (beta chain) came from a study of patients and donors after allogeneic stem cell transplantation. This CDR3 contains 14 residues. With 0 bases removed from V and 6 bases from J, the gap between germline ends came to 9 bases. In germline, CDR1 is SGHRS, CDR2 YFSETQ. TCRdb reprocessed the RT-PCR reads with MiXCR, giving one entry per CDR3 protein. The sample includes about a million distinct CDR3 sequences, roughly 18% of them seen just once. This clonotype was counted between two and nine times. The chain couples TRBV5-1 to TRBJ1-4, with TRBD1 as a possible D gene (5 bases). This TCR was recovered from a human donor who was either an allogeneic HSCT recipient or a stem cell or donor lymphocyte infusion donor (not recorded which). It is not recorded whose cells these are; they may come from a transplant donor. Sequences were obtained from blood, either unsorted or a sorted T cell fraction (not recorded which). The CDR3 spells CASSLGGEDEKLFF. The DNA of the CDR3 is TGCGCCAGCAGCTTGGGGGGCGAGGATGAAAAACTGTTTTTT.